This T cell receptor (beta chain) was recovered during a study of B cell selection in AIRE deficiency. The study, taken as a whole, reports: Shared Treg sequences had shorter CDR3s, biased toward rearrangements with few non-templated insertions. Of over 3,500 shared Treg TCRbeta sequences, under 35% were healthy-only, approximately 9.9% patient-only. AIRE-deficient Tconv and Treg repertoires matched healthy donors in TCRBV, CDR3 length, diversity. Only TCRbeta was sequenced; around two fifths of shared healthy Treg sequences appeared in Tconv.

CDR3 length: 15 amino acids. Trimming cost V 1 base and J 3 bases; bases outside gene matches: 4. Germline lookup yields CDR1 MGHRA and CDR2 YSYEKL. Regulatory T cells were sorted as CD4+CD25hiCD127low/negative cells. The protocol was immunoSEQ multiplex PCR, while the TCRdb copy is restricted to in-frame clones and leaves out a portion. The table has some 5,000 clones, around 87% seen once. By share, this clone counts as large. The antigen is undetermined. The V and J genes are TRBV4-1 and TRBJ1-2, with 8 bases identical to TRBD1. The source of this sequence is a human donor with AIRE deficiency. The sequencing sample was made of Tregs sorted from PBMCs. The CDR3: CASSQGGTGHYGYTF. In DNA form, the CDR3 reads TGCGCCAGCAGCCAAGGAGGGACAGGTCACTATGGCTACACCTTC.